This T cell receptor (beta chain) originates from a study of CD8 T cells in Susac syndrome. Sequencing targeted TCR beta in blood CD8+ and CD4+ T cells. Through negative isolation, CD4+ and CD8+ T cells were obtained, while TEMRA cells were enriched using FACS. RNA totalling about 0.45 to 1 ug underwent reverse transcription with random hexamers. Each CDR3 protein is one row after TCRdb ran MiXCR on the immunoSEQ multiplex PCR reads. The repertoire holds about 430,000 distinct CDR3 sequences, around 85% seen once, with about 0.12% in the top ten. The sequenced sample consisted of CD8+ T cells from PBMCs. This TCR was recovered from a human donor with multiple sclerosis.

CDR3 loop: CASSSPGLAQYF. CDR3 DNA sequence: TGTGCCAGCAGCTCCCCGGGACTAGCGCAGTATTTT. The V and J genes are TRBV27 and TRBJ2-3, with 8 bases matching TRBD2. The CDR3 is made up of 12 amino acids. Per germline, CDR1 MNHEY and CDR2 SMNVEV (reference sequence). After removal of 6 bases from V and 10 bases from J, the junction contained 6 bases not matched to a gene.